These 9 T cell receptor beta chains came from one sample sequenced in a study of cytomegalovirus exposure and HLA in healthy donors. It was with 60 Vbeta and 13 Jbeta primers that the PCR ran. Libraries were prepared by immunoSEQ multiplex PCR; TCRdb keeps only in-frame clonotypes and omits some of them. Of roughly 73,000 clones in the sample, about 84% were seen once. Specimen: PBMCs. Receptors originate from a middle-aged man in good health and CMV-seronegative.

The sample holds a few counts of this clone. The CDR3 nucleotides read TGTGCCAGCAGCCAAGATGGTGGCCCCCTCACAGATACGCAGTATTTT. Its translation is CASSQDGGPLTDTQYF. The J gene is TRBJ2-3, the V gene TRBV4-2; D unresolved. Germline V lookup: CDR1 LGHNA, CDR2 YNFKEQ. The CDR3 contains 16 residues. V lost 0 bases to trimming and J lost 2 bases, with 12 bases between them.

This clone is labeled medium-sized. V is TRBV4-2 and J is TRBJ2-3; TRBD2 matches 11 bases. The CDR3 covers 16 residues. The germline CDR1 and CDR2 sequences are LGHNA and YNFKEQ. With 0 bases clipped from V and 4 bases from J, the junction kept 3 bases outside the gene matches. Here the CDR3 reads CASSQDSSGGADTQYF. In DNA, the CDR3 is TGTGCCAGCAGCCAAGATAGTAGCGGGGGGGCAGATACGCAGTATTTT.

CDR3 nucleotides: TGTGCCAGCAGCCTACTAGCGGGGGCCCCCACAGATACGCAGTATTTT. Protein sequence: CASSLLAGAPTDTQYF. V gene TRBV5-5 combines with J gene TRBJ2-3, with 11 bases lining up with TRBD2. The V gene's germline CDR1 is SGHKS and CDR2 YYEKEE (reference sequence). The CDR3 extends over 16 amino acids. The V and J ends lost 4 bases and 2 bases, in that order; junction bases with no gene match: 6.

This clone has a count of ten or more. The CDR3 DNA reads as TGTGCCAGCTCACTTCGACAGGAGAGCTATGGCTACACCTTC. Its translation: CASSLRQESYGYTF. The chain uses TRBV18 and TRBJ1-2; the D gene is possibly TRBD1 (6 bases). Germline V gives CDR1 KGHSH, CDR2 LQKENI. V dropped 4 bases and J dropped 4 bases, with 13 bases sitting between them. This CDR3 comprises 14 residues.

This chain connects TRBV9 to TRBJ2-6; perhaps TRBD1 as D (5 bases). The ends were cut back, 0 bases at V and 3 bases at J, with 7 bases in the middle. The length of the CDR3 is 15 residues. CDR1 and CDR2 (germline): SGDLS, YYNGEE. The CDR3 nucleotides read TGTGCCAGCAGCGTAGCAGGGAATGGGGCCAACGTCCTGACTTTC. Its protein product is CASSVAGNGANVLTF.

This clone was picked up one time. The CDR3 bases are TGTGCCAGCAGCCACGAGTACTACGAGCAGTACTTC. This gives the protein CASSHEYYEQYF. The V gene is TRBV7-9, the J gene TRBJ2-5, with D unresolved. The J call may be incorrect, as the DNA end agrees better with TRBJ2-7. CDR1 SEHNR and CDR2 FQNEAQ come from the germline V gene (reference sequence). This CDR3 spans 12 amino acids.

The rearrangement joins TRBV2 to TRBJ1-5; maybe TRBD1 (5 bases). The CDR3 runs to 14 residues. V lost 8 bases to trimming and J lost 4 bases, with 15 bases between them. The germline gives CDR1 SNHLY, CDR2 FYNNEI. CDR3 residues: CASRGGEPNQPQHF. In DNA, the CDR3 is TGTGCCAGCCGGGGCGGGGAACCGAATCAGCCCCAGCATTTT.

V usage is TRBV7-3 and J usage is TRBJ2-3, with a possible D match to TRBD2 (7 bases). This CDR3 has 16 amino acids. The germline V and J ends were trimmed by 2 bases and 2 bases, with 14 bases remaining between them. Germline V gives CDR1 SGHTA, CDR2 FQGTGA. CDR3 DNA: TGTGCCAGCAGCTTACTTGGGGGGGGCCCCACAGATACGCAGTATTTT. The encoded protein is CASSLLGGGPTDTQYF.

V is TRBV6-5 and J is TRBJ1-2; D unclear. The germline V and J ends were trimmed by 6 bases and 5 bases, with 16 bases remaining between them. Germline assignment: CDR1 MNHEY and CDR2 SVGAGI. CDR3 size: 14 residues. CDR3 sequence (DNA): TGTGCCAGCAGCCACCCGAGCGATGGGTATGGCTACACCTTC. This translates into CASSHPSDGYGYTF.